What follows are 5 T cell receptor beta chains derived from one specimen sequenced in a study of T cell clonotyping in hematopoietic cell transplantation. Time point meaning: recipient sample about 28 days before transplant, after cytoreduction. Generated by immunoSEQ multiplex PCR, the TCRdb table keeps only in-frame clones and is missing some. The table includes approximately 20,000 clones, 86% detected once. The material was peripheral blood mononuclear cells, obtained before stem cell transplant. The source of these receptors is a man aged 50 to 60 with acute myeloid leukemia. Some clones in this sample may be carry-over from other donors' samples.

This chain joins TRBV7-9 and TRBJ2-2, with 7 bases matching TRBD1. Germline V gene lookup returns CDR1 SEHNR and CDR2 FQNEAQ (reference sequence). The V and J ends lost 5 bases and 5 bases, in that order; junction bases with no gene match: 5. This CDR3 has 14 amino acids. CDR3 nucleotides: TGTGCCAGCAGCCCCGCGACAGGGACCGGGGAGCTGTTTTTT. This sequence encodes CASSPATGTGELFF.

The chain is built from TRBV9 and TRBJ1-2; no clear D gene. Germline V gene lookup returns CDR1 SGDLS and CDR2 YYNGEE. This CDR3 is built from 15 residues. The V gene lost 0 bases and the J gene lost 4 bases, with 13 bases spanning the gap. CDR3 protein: CASSVGQAEVYGYTF. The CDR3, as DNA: TGTGCCAGCAGCGTAGGCCAGGCCGAGGTCTATGGCTACACCTTC.

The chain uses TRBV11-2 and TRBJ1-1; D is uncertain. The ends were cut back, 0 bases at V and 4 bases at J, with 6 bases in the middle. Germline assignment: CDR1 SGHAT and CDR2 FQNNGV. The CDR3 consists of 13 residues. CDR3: CASSLEYSTEAFF. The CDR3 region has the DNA TGTGCCAGCAGCTTAGAATATTCCACTGAAGCTTTCTTT.

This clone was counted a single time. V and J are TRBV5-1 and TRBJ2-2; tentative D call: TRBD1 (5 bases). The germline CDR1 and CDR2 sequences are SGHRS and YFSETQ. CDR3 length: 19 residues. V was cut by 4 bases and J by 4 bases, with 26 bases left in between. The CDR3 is CASSPWGTDSTLVTGELFF. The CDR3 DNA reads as TGCGCCAGCAGCCCCTGGGGCACAGACAGTACCCTAGTCACCGGGGAGCTGTTTTTT.

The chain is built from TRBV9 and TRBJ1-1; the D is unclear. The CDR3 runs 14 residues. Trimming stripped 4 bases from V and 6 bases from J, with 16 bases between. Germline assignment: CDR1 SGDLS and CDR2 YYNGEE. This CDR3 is CASSSSGERPEAFF. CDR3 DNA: TGTGCCAGCAGCTCTAGCGGAGAGAGACCTGAAGCTTTCTTT.